The clone carrying this TCR beta chain has ten or more counts. Antigen: not known. Trimming removed 5 bases from V and 5 bases from J; junction bases left unmatched: 6. From germline, CDR1 is LGHNA and CDR2 YNFKEQ. This CDR3 spans 14 amino acids. Presence of unique molecular identifiers characterized the TCR beta cDNA libraries. TCRdb re-called the PCR reads through MiXCR, storing one row per CDR3 protein. This sample has 450,000 to 700,000 distinct CDR3 sequences, with roughly 45% found just once. This entry is derived from a study of post-analysis software for immune sequencing data. Study-wide context: Recorded subtypes: relapsing-remitting, secondary progressive, progressive-relapsing; some patients unannotated. Study-wide findings and caveats: The normalized Chao1 diversity of multiple sclerosis patients was significantly lower than that of controls. Batch-matched samples strongly co-clustered by F measure. About 5 TRBV segments occurring more often in patients than controls included TRBV5-6, TRBV5-1 and TRBV20-1.

The sequenced material came from blood. The chain couples TRBV4-2 to TRBJ2-5, with 9 bases that match TRBD1. This sequence originates from a girl aged 10 to 17 with multiple sclerosis. The CDR3 region is CASSTGTGTETQYF. In DNA form, the CDR3 reads TGTGCCAGCAGCACCGGGACAGGGACGGAGACCCAGTACTTC.